This T cell receptor (beta chain) was profiled in a study of CD8 T cells in Susac syndrome. Random hexamers were used to reverse transcribe an amount of roughly 0.5 to 1 ug RNA. TCRdb reprocessed the immunoSEQ multiplex PCR reads with MiXCR, giving one entry per CDR3 protein. This sample has about 200,000 distinct CDR3 sequences, with around 96% found just once. This receptor was obtained from a human donor with multiple sclerosis. The sample taken for sequencing was CD4+ T cells from PBMCs.

The CDR3 nucleotides read TGTGCCACCAGCAGAGATGGACAGTACTCCTACGAGCAGTACTTC. Translated: CATSRDGQYSYEQYF. The chain carries TRBV15 and TRBJ2-7; D may be TRBD1 (6 bases). Germline assignment: CDR1 LNHNV and CDR2 YYDKDF (reference sequence). The CDR3 sequence is 15 residues long. With 0 bases removed from V and 0 bases from J, the gap between germline ends came to 9 bases.